The T cell receptor (beta chain) under discussion was sequenced for a study of blood T cell repertoires in COVID-19. J gave up 1 base and V 3 bases, and 8 bases lay outside the gene matches. Germline V gene lookup returns CDR1 LNHDA and CDR2 SQIVND (reference sequence). The CDR3 loop spans 16 amino acids. Authors' methods: Scientists estimated how many nucleated cells there were by amplifying reference gene primers. The protocol was immunoSEQ multiplex PCR, while the TCRdb copy is restricted to in-frame clones and leaves out a portion. That table furnishes V, J and clone size, whereas the DNA furnished D and trimming. The sample shows about 49,000 clones, approximately 80% of them seen only once.

The sequence was collected from a woman older than 75 with COVID-19, enrolled during active disease. V and J are TRBV19 and TRBJ1-1, with 7 nucleotides matching TRBD1. Sequenced sample: peripheral blood. As DNA, the CDR3 is TGTGCCAGTAGTATTAGAAGGGGGCTGGCGAACACTGAAGCTTTCTTT. It codes for CASSIRRGLANTEAFF.